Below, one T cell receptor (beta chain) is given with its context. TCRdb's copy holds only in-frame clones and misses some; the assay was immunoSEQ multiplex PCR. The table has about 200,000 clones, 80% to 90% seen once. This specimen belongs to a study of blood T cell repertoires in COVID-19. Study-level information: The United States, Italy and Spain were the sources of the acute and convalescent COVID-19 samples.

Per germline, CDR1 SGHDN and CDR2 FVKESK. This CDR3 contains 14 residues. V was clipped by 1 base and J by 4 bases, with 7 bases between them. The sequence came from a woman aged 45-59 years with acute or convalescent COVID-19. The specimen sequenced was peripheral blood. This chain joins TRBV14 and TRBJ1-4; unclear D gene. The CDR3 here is CASSQGVFNEKLFF. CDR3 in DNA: TGTGCCAGCAGCCAAGGAGTCTTTAATGAAAAACTGTTTTTT.